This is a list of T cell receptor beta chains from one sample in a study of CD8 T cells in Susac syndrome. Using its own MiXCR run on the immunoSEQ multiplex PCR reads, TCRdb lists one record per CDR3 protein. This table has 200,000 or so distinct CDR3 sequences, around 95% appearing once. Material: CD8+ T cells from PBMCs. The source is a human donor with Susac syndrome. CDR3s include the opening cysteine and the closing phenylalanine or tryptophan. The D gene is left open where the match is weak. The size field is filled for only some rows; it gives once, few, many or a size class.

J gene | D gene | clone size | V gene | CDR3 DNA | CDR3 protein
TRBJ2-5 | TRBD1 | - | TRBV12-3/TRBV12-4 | TGTGCCAGCAGTCGGGACAGGGAAGAGACCCAGTACTTC | CASSRDREETQYF
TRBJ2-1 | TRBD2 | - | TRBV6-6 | TGTGCCAGCAGTCCCGCGGGGGTACACAATGAGCAGTTCTTC | CASSPAGVHNEQFF
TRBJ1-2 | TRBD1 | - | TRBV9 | TGTGCCAGCAGCGAGAGAGCCGGACAGGGGTTGGGAGGCTACACCTTC | CASSERAGQGLGGYTF
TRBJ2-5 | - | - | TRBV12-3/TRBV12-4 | TGTGCCAGCAGTTCCGGACGTCAAGAGACCCAGTACTTC | CASSSGRQETQYF
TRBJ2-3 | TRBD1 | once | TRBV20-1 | TGCAGTGCTCCGGACAGGAACACAGATACGCAGTATTTT | CSAPDRNTDTQYF
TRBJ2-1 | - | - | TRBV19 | TGTGCCAGTTCCCCCGACTACCCTTGGAATGAGCAGTTCTTC | CASSPDYPWNEQFF
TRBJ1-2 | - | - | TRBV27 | TGTGCCAGCAGTTTGGGACTTCCTAACTATGGCTACACCTTC | CASSLGLPNYGYTF
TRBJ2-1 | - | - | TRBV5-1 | TGCGCCAGCAGACCCTCTGCAGGCTACGGAGCCAATGAGCAGTTCTTC | CASRPSAGYGANEQFF
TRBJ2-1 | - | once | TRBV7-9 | TGTGCCAGCAGCTTAGTGTTGGGTGGTGAGCAGTTCTTC | CASSLVLGGEQFF
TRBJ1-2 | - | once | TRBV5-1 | TGCGCCAGCAGCTTAGTAATGGGGGCGAATGGCTACACCTTC | CASSLVMGANGYTF
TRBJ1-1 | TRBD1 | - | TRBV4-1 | TGCGCCAGCAGCCATTCCGACAGGGGGGTAGAAGCTTTCTTT | CASSHSDRGVEAFF
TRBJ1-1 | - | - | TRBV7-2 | TGTGCCAGCAGCTTAGTGGCCGACACTGAAGCTTTCTTT | CASSLVADTEAFF
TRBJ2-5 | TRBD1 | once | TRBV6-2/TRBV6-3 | TGTGCCAGCGAAACTCGGACAGGGGGGAGAGAGACCCAGTACTTC | CASETRTGGRETQYF
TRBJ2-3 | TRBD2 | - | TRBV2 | TGTGCCAGCAGTGAAGACCTAGCGGGGGGCACAGATACGCAGTATTTT | CASSEDLAGGTDTQYF
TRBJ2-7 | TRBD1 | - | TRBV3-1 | TGTGCCAGCAGCCAAGGGTCTCGGGACAGGGGACACTACGAGCAGTACTTC | CASSQGSRDRGHYEQYF
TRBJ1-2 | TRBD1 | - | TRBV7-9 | TGTGCCAGCAGCCCCCCCTCGACAGGGGGTAATGGCTACACCTTC | CASSPPSTGGNGYTF
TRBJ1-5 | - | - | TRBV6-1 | TGTGCCAGCAGTGCTCTGGAACCCCAGCATTTT | CASSALEPQHF
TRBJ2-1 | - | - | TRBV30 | TGTGCCTGGAGTGTATTGGGGACTCTCCATGAGCAGTTCTTC | CAWSVLGTLHEQFF
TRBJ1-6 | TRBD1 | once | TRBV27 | TGTGCCAGCGGGGACAGGGGGTTTAATTCACCCCTCCACTTT | CASGDRGFNSPLHF
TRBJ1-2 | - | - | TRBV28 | TGTGCCAGCAGTTTACGGGATCTCTCTAACTATGGCTACACCTTC | CASSLRDLSNYGYTF
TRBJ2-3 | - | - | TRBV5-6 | TGTGCCAGCAGCTTGGACACGAACACAGATACGCAGTATTTT | CASSLDTNTDTQYF
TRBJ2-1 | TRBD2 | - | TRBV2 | TGTGCCAGCAGATATAGCGGGGGCCCAAACAATGAGCAGTTCTTC | CASRYSGGPNNEQFF